Listed below are T cell receptor beta chains from one sample, sequenced in a study of blood T cell repertoires in COVID-19. The assay was immunoSEQ multiplex PCR, and TCRdb's table has in-frame clones only and misses some. The sample shows roughly 210,000 clones, around 87% of them seen only once. Sequenced sample: PBMCs or T cells enriched from blood (not recorded which). Every receptor here comes from a man aged 25 to 45 in a cohort exposed to, infected with or recovered from COVID-19 (not recorded which). Each CDR3 is given with its conserved first and last residue.

TRBJ2-5	TRBV9	CASSLRDFPKETQYF
TRBJ2-7	TRBV11-3	CASSSPNPGLAGAYEQYF
TRBJ2-1	TRBV18	CASSFPSAGASGEQFF
TRBJ2-7	TRBV5-1	CASSHRGGAYEQYF
TRBJ2-7	TRBV18	CASSPYAVTSGSINEQYF
TRBJ2-2	TRBV5-1	CASSPAGEVNTGELFF
TRBJ2-1	TRBV5-1	CASSGLAGILNEQFF
TRBJ2-1	TRBV3-1/TRBV3-2	CASSPSPGLAGGVEQFF
TRBJ2-2	TRBV7-2	CASSSGLAGKAGELFF
TRBJ1-2	TRBV7-3	CASSPPYTGQGYTF
TRBJ2-1	TRBV5-4	CASRFDRGGVWVDNEQFF
TRBJ1-5	TRBV10-3	CAISTDSHNQPQHF
TRBJ1-1	TRBV9	CASSVDPPGLNTEAFF
TRBJ1-1	TRBV9	CASSPERLAEAFF
TRBJ2-7	TRBV19	CASSMGQGYEQYF
TRBJ1-1	TRBV27	CASSYTGERAEAFF
TRBJ1-3	TRBV19	CASLGTGNTIYF
TRBJ2-7	TRBV5-1	CASSLAGGRAPGQYF
TRBJ2-1	TRBV11-2	CASSLVMRLYNEQFF
TRBJ1-2	TRBV7-8	CASSFVKDRAHYGYTF
TRBJ2-2	TRBV25-1	CASSQDIANTGELFF
TRBJ2-7	TRBV18	CASSARGGEQYF
TRBJ2-7	TRBV28	CASSGAGRVHEQYF
TRBJ1-3	TRBV4-3	CASSQWELGQGVTGNTIYF
TRBJ1-5	TRBV15	CATSREAGPKGFNQPQHF
TRBJ2-2	TRBV19	CASSGQILRTGELFF
TRBJ2-3	TRBV6-5	CASSYSGARTDTQYF
TRBJ2-1	TRBV5-1	CASSLGPFEQFF
TRBJ2-3	TRBV13	CASSTKTGGSTDTQYF
TRBJ2-7	TRBV25-1	CASSVDGQAPPPGYEQYF
TRBJ2-1	TRBV9	CASSTGGGNGEQFF
TRBJ2-2	TRBV2	CASQGTSTGGGELFF
TRBJ2-1	TRBV7-2	CASSLRTSGRSSYNEQFF
TRBJ2-7	TRBV2	CASLTSGSPEQYF
TRBJ2-2	TRBV19	CASSIDPPGLRRGELFF
TRBJ2-7	TRBV19	CASSIAADSSYEQYF
TRBJ1-1	TRBV28	CASSPIADRNTEAFF
TRBJ2-3	TRBV7-9	CASSLLQGPDTQYF
TRBJ1-1	TRBV7-9	CASSLADLNTEAFF
TRBJ2-1	TRBV7-9	CASSLEDSLTEQFF
TRBJ2-3	TRBV11-2	CASSLSGVAGDLRIDTQYF
TRBJ1-1	TRBV5-1	CASSPLPGQGNTEAFF